What follows are 22 T cell receptor beta chains derived from one specimen sequenced in a study of control samples from healthy donors and cancer patients. This table comes from immunoSEQ multiplex PCR, and its TCRdb copy is limited to in-frame clones, with some not included. This table has about 15,000 clones, 87% appearing once. Sequenced material: PBMCs. Every receptor here comes from a woman aged 70 to 79 with colorectal cancer.

The chain joins TRBV7-9 to TRBJ2-1; D gene unclear. The CDR3 consists of 17 residues. Germline V gene lookup returns CDR1 SEHNR and CDR2 FQNEAQ (reference sequence). The ends were cut back, 5 bases at V and 3 bases at J, with 20 bases in the middle. This CDR3 is CASSPGWRITLYNEQFF. As DNA, the CDR3 is TGTGCCAGCAGCCCGGGCTGGAGAATAACTCTCTACAATGAGCAGTTCTTC.

Only one count was recorded for this clone. This chain links TRBV5-5 with TRBJ1-5; D is perhaps TRBD1 (5 bases). V gave up 0 bases and J gave up 5 bases, with 12 bases separating them. The CDR3 consists of 15 residues. Germline V gene sequence: CDR1 SGHKS, CDR2 YYEKEE (reference sequence). CDR3 in amino acids: CASSLATGEYQPQHF. In nucleotides, the CDR3 is TGTGCCAGCAGCTTGGCTACAGGAGAGTATCAGCCCCAGCATTTT.

In this sample, this clone turned up once. Germline and junction disagree at one end, which may indicate a read error. The chain recombines TRBV6-1 with TRBJ1-5; D might be TRBD1 (5 bases). The CDR3 extends over 15 amino acids. Per the germline V gene, CDR1 is MNHNS and CDR2 is SASEGT. CDR3 nucleotides: TGTGCCAGCAGCGAAGACAGTATCGGCAATCAGCCCCAGCATTTT. This sequence encodes CASSEDSIGNQPQHF.

This chain uses TRBV9 with TRBJ1-4; unclear D gene. From germline, CDR1 is SGDLS and CDR2 YYNGEE. The CDR3 is made up of 14 amino acids. V lost 4 bases, J lost 4 bases, and 11 bases lay in between. CDR3 residues: CASSSRSFNEKLFF. The CDR3 DNA reads as TGTGCCAGCAGCTCGAGATCCTTTAATGAAAAACTGTTTTTT.

The chain is built from TRBV3-1 (or the pseudogene TRBV3-2) and TRBJ2-5; 8 bases map to TRBD2. The V gene's germline CDR1 is LGHDT and CDR2 YNNKEL (reference sequence). The trim removed 1 base at V and 4 bases at J, leaving 5 bases unmatched. This CDR3 contains 15 residues. The CDR3, as DNA: TGTGCCAGCAGCCAAGGCGGGCTAGCGGGAGAGACCCAGTACTTC. Protein product: CASSQGGLAGETQYF.

This clone has only one observation. The gene calls are TRBV5-1 and TRBJ1-4, with D unresolved. Germline V gives CDR1 SGHRS, CDR2 YFSETQ. The CDR3 covers 15 residues. Trimming removed 4 bases at V and 0 bases at J, with 10 bases between. The CDR3, as DNA: TGCGCCAGCAGCCCGACACTTGCAACTAATGAAAAACTGTTTTTT. Encoded protein: CASSPTLATNEKLFF.

This clone was recorded once. The V call is TRBV4-2, the J call TRBJ2-3; 8 bases are a match to TRBD1. The CDR3 loop spans 14 amino acids. The ends lost 8 bases at V and 2 bases at J; junction bases unmatched: 6. CDR1 LGHNA and CDR2 YNFKEQ come from the germline V gene. In DNA form, the CDR3 reads TGTGCCAGCGGATGGACAGGGTACACAGATACGCAGTATTTT. This encodes CASGWTGYTDTQYF.

This sequence joins TRBV5-1 and TRBJ2-7; D not resolved. The germline V and J ends were trimmed by 2 bases and 3 bases, with 3 bases remaining between them. Germline-derived CDR1 and CDR2 are SGHRS and YFSETQ. The CDR3 covers 11 residues. CDR3 sequence reads: CASSLGYEQYF. The CDR3 coding sequence is TGCGCCAGCAGCTTAGGCTACGAGCAGTACTTC.

V and J are TRBV9 and TRBJ2-1; no reliable D call. V was clipped by 0 bases and J by 4 bases, with 8 bases between them. Germline assignment: CDR1 SGDLS and CDR2 YYNGEE. CDR3 size: 14 residues. This chain's CDR3 is CASSVVPRYNEQFF. CDR3 coding DNA: TGTGCCAGCAGCGTAGTCCCAAGGTACAATGAGCAGTTCTTC. The whole variable domain, filled in from reference TRBV9 and TRBJ2-1, reads DSGVTQTPKHLITATGQRVTLRCSPRSGDLSVYWYQQSLDQGLQFLIQYYNGEERAKGNILERFSAQQFPDLHSELNLSSLELGDSALYFCASSVVPRYNEQFFGPGTRLTVL.

The J gene is TRBJ2-3, the V gene TRBV4-3; D is uncertain. CDR1 and CDR2 (germline): LGHNA, YSLEER. This CDR3 comprises 15 residues. V lost 1 base and J lost 6, with 14 bases in between. The chain's CDR3 is CASSQARSREDTQYF. The DNA for the CDR3 is TGCGCCAGCAGCCAAGCTAGGTCCCGAGAGGATACGCAGTATTTT.

V and J are TRBV18 and TRBJ1-4; D is perhaps TRBD1 (6 bases). The CDR3 is made up of 16 amino acids. The germline V gene encodes CDR1 KGHSH and CDR2 LQKENI. The V end lost 2 bases, the J end lost 4 bases, and 14 bases lay between the germline ends. The CDR3 here is CASSPRGGPGNEKLFF. The CDR3 region has the DNA TGTGCCAGCTCACCAAGGGGGGGGCCCGGTAATGAAAAACTGTTTTTT.

The V and J genes are TRBV7-2 and TRBJ2-5; D unresolved. This CDR3 has 11 amino acids. CDR1 is SGHTA, CDR2 FQGNSA, per germline. V shed 5 bases and J shed 5 bases, with 6 bases lying between them. CDR3 DNA: TGTGCCAGCAGCCTTACGGAGACCCAGTACTTC. It yields the protein CASSLTETQYF.

V and J are TRBV4-3 and TRBJ2-7, with D possibly being TRBD1 (6 bases). V lost 1 base, J lost 2 bases, and 15 bases lay in between. Germline lookup yields CDR1 LGHNA and CDR2 YSLEER. This CDR3 has 16 residues. CDR3: CASSQGLDSLTYEQYF. The CDR3 region has the DNA TGCGCCAGCAGCCAAGGCCTGGACAGTCTAACCTACGAGCAGTACTTC.

The chain uses TRBV19 and TRBJ2-2; D is tentatively TRBD1 or TRBD2 (5 bases each). Germline assignment: CDR1 LNHDA and CDR2 SQIVND (reference sequence). Between the trimmed V and J ends, which lost 6 bases and 7 bases, there was a span of 24 bases. There are 17 residues in the CDR3. The CDR3 loop reads CASSYTHGGTGRGELFF. The CDR3 coding sequence is TGTGCCAGTAGCTATACCCATGGAGGAACAGGCCGCGGGGAGCTGTTTTTT.

This clone was detected a few times. The rearrangement uses TRBV27 and TRBJ2-1; 7 bases agree with TRBD1. V shed 7 bases and J 9 bases; nucleotides not matched to a gene: 15. This CDR3 has 15 amino acids. Germline V gives CDR1 MNHEY, CDR2 SMNVEV (reference sequence). CDR3 region: CASKQGSLPNGEQFF. CDR3 nucleotides: TGTGCCAGCAAACAGGGGTCGCTACCCAATGGTGAGCAGTTCTTC.

The rearrangement uses TRBV7-9 and TRBJ1-4, with D unresolved. V was trimmed by 2 bases and J by 13 bases, leaving 17 bases between them. The germline V gene has CDR1 SEHNR and CDR2 FQNEAQ (reference sequence). CDR3 length: 14 amino acids. The CDR3 loop reads CASSLRTEVGGLFF. The CDR3 coding sequence is TGTGCCAGCAGCTTAAGGACGGAGGTTGGAGGACTGTTTTTT.

The chain carries TRBV15 and TRBJ1-5; TRBD1 is a possible D gene (6 bases). CDR3 length: 16 amino acids. Trimming took 0 bases from V and 0 from J, leaving 9 bases between them. The germline V gene encodes CDR1 LNHNV and CDR2 YYDKDF (reference sequence). DNA for the CDR3: TGTGCCACCAGCAGAGATCCAGGGGATAGCAATCAGCCCCAGCATTTT. Protein product: CATSRDPGDSNQPQHF.

The chain couples TRBV4-2 to TRBJ2-7; 8 nucleotides agree with TRBD1. CDR1 and CDR2 from the germline V gene are LGHNA and YNFKEQ. This CDR3 is built from 17 residues. J was trimmed by 3 bases and V by 4 bases; bases with no gene match: 14. The chain's CDR3 is CASSPPGTGLPLYEQYF. The DNA for the CDR3 is TGTGCCAGCAGCCCCCCCGGGACAGGCCTCCCCCTCTACGAGCAGTACTTC.

The gene calls are TRBV3-1 (or the pseudogene TRBV3-2) and TRBJ2-2, with D unclear. Looked up from germline, CDR1 is LGHDT and CDR2 is YNNKEL (reference sequence). The CDR3 sequence is 14 residues long. V was shortened by 1 base and J by 5 bases, with 8 bases between the two germline ends. The CDR3 region is CASSQGYGTGELFF. DNA for the CDR3: TGTGCCAGCAGCCAAGGGTACGGGACCGGGGAGCTGTTTTTT.

Judged by abundance, this clone is medium-sized. The rearrangement links TRBV7-9 to TRBJ1-2; TRBD1 might be the D (5 bases). V lost 6 bases to trimming and J lost 4 bases, with 15 bases between them. Germline-derived CDR1 and CDR2 are SEHNR and FQNEAQ (reference sequence). The CDR3 extends over 14 amino acids. The CDR3 DNA is TGTGCCAGCAGTTCCTCCGGGGCGGCCTATGGCTACACCTTC. It translates to CASSSSGAAYGYTF.

The genes are TRBV5-8 and TRBJ2-2; no clear D gene. This CDR3 contains 16 residues. Germline CDR1 reads SGHTS; CDR2 reads YDEGEE. V was clipped by 0 bases and J by 1 base, with 10 bases between them. CDR3 DNA sequence: TGTGCCAGCAGCTTGGCCGATGTCGGGAACACCGGGGAGCTGTTTTTT. Amino acids: CASSLADVGNTGELFF.

J is TRBJ2-5 and V is TRBV21-1. TRBV21-1 constitutes a pseudogene. The CDR3 is 13 amino acids. As DNA, the CDR3 is TGTGCCAGCACACGGCACGGTGAGGAGACCCAGTACTTC. It specifies CASTRHGEETQYF.